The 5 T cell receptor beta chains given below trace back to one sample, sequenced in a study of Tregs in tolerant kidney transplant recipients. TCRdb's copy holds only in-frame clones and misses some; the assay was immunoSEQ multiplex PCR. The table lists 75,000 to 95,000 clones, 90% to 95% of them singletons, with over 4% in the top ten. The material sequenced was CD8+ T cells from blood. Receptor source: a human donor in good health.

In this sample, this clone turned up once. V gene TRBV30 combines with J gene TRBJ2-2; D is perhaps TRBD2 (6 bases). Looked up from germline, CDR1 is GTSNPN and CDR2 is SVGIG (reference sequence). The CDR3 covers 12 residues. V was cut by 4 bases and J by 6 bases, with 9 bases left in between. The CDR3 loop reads CAWTPGAGELFF. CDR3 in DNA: TGTGCCTGGACTCCGGGGGCCGGGGAGCTGTTTTTT. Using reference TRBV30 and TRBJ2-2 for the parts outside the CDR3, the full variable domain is SQTIHQWPATLVQPVGSPLSLECTVEGTSNPNLYWYRQAAGRGLQLLFYSVGIGQISSEVPQNLSASRPQDRQFILSSKKLLLSDSGFYLCAWTPGAGELFFGEGSRLTVL.

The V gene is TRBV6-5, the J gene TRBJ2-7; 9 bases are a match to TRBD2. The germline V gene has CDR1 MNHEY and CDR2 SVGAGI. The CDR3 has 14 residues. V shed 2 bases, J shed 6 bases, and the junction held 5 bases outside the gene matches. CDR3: CASSYGLAGSEQYF. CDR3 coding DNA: TGTGCCAGCAGTTACGGGCTAGCGGGAAGCGAGCAGTACTTC.

In DNA form, the CDR3 reads TGTGCCAGCAGGCCCCTTCTCGGGACAGGAGATAATGAAAAACTGTTTTTT. This translates into CASRPLLGTGDNEKLFF. The chain has TRBV2 and TRBJ1-4, with 8 positions matching TRBD1. The J segment lost 4 bases and the V segment lost 6 bases, leaving 13 bases of the junction unmatched. Looked up from germline, CDR1 is SNHLY and CDR2 is FYNNEI. The CDR3 is made up of 17 amino acids.

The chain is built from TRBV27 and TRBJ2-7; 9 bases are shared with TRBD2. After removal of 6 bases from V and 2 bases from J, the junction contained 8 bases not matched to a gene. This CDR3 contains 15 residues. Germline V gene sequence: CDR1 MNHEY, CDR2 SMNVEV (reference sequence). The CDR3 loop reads CASSRSGGGTYEQYF. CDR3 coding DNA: TGTGCCAGCAGCCGTAGCGGGGGTGGTACCTACGAGCAGTACTTC.

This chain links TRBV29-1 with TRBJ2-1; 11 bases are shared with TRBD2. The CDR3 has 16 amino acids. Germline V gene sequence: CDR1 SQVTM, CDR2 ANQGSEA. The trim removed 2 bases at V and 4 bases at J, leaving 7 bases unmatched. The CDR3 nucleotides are TGCAGCGTTGAAATGGGGACTAGCGGAGGTTACAATGAGCAGTTCTTC. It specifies CSVEMGTSGGYNEQFF.